This TCR beta chain was profiled in a study of control samples from healthy donors and cancer patients. V lost 3 bases to trimming and J lost 10 bases, with 16 bases between them. This CDR3 is built from 14 residues. CDR1 is MGHDK and CDR2 is SYGVNS in the germline V gene. Assay: immunoSEQ multiplex PCR; the TCRdb copy retains only in-frame clones and omits some. This table holds 100,000 to 150,000 clones, more than 85% found once. The sequencing input was blood. The origin of this receptor is a man between 18 and 35 years old in good health. The chain links TRBV25-1 to TRBJ2-1; possibly TRBD2 for D (5 bases). CDR3 sequence: CASSDPGSKREQFF. The CDR3 DNA reads TGTGCCAGCAGTGACCCGGGGAGTAAGCGGGAGCAGTTCTTC.